One T cell receptor (beta chain) is described in this entry. The antigen is undetermined. The data originate from a study of a mutant IDH1 vaccine in newly diagnosed glioma. About the study: Vaccines were first given 4-6 weeks after radiotherapy alone, or with temozolomide cycles. Patients got radiotherapy, temozolomide, or both beforehand, and most got both.

Noted time point: week 5, during vaccination. What each vaccine dose contained was 300 ug of mutant IDH1 20-mer peptide, accompanied by topical imiquimod. Astrocytomas that were new, WHO grade 3 or 4, IDH1-mutant and ATRX-lost were present in the donors. Study results and caveats: Across multiple MHC alleles, around 92% of patients had vaccine-induced responses.

TCRdb keeps only in-frame clones here, not all; method: immunoSEQ multiplex PCR. The sample lists some 60,000 clones, more than 80% occurring once. This CDR3 is 15 amino acids long. Unmatched junction bases numbered 9, after V lost 8 bases and J lost 7 bases. Germline V gene lookup returns CDR1 SNHLY and CDR2 FYNNEI. The sequence was obtained from a middle-aged woman with glioma. This chain connects TRBV2 to TRBJ1-6; 9 bases map to TRBD1. Sequenced material: PBMCs, taken from a glioma patient whose treatment included an IDH1 peptide vaccine. For the CDR3, the DNA is TGTGCCAGCCTTAGCGGACAGGGGAAGAATTCACCCCTCCACTTT. This codes for CASLSGQGKNSPLHF.